This T cell receptor beta chain was sequenced in a study of blood T cell repertoires in COVID-19. V shed 6 bases and J shed 2 bases, with 11 bases lying between them. This CDR3 has 13 residues. The germline gives CDR1 SGHTA, CDR2 FQGNSA. Per the authors' pipeline: From reference gene primer amplification, estimates of nucleated cell counts were derived. Method: immunoSEQ multiplex PCR; TCRdb's copy keeps in-frame clones and lacks some. V and J calls and clone size are given by that table; D and trimming were obtained from the DNA. Found here are about 130,000 clones, more than 80% of them singletons; the top ten hold around 3.3%.

Sequencing input: peripheral blood. The rearrangement links TRBV7-2 to TRBJ2-7; possible D gene TRBD2, 5 bases. This TCR came from a woman over 75 with COVID-19, enrolled during active disease. In nucleotides, the CDR3 is TGTGCCAGCAGTTGGACTGGGACCTACGAGCAGTACTTC. Its translation is CASSWTGTYEQYF.